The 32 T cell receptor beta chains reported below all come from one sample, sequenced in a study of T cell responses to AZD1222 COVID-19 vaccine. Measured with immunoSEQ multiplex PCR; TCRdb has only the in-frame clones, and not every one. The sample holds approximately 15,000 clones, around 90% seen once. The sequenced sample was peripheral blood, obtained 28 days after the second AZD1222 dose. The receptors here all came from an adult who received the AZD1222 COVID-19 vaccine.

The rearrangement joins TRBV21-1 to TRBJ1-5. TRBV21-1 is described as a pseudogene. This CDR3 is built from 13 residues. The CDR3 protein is CASRVEGSQPQHF. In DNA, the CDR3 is TGTGCCAGCAGGGTAGAAGGTAGCCAGCCCCAGCATTTT.

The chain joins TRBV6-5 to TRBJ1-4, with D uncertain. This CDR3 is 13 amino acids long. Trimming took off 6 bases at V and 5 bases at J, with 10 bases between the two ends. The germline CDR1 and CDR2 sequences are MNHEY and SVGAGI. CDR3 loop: CASSSGLNEKLFF. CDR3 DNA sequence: TGTGCCAGCAGCTCCGGCCTCAATGAAAAACTGTTTTTT.

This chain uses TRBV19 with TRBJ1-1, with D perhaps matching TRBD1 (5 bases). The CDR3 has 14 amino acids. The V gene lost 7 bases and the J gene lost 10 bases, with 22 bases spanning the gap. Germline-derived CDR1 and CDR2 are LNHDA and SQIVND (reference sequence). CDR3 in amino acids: CASKSSGGVHVAFF. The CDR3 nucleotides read TGTGCCAGTAAATCCTCGGGGGGGGTTCACGTAGCTTTCTTT.

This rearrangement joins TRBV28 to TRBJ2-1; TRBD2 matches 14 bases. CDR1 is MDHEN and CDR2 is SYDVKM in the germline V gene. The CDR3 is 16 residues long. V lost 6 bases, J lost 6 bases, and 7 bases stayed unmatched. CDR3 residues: CASRTTGLAGANEQFF. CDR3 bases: TGTGCCAGCAGGACAACGGGACTAGCGGGAGCCAATGAGCAGTTCTTC.

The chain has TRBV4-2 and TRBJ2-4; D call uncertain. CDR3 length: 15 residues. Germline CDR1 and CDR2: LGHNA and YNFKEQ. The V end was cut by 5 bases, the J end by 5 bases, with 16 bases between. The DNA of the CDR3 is TGTGCCAGCAGCGAGAAGGGTCTACGAGAAAACATTCAGTACTTC. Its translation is CASSEKGLRENIQYF.

The DNA of the CDR3 is TGTGCCAGCAGTTCGTCCGGGGTAGCGGCATTTATCCACGAGCAGTACTTC. It specifies CASSSSGVAAFIHEQYF. The chain carries TRBV28 and TRBJ2-7; a possible D gene is TRBD2 (6 bases). The germline V and J ends were trimmed by 4 bases and 5 bases, with 24 bases remaining between them. Germline V gene lookup returns CDR1 MDHEN and CDR2 SYDVKM. The CDR3 totals 17 residues.

CDR3 protein: CASSLGAQETQYF. Written as DNA, the CDR3 is TGTGCCAGCAGCTTAGGGGCCCAAGAGACCCAGTACTTC. V is TRBV7-9 and J is TRBJ2-5, with D unresolved. V was trimmed by 1 base and J by 1 base, leaving 4 bases between them. The CDR3 runs 13 residues. CDR1 and CDR2 (germline): SEHNR, FQNEAQ (reference sequence).

The CDR3 sequence is CASRQGGSGGELFF. For the CDR3, the DNA is TGTGCCAGCAGGCAGGGCGGCTCCGGCGGGGAGCTGTTTTTT. The chain employs TRBV5-6 and TRBJ2-2; D is possibly TRBD1 (5 bases). CDR3 length equals 14 residues. In germline, CDR1 is SGHDT, CDR2 YYEEEE. V was trimmed by 5 bases and J by 7 bases, leaving 15 bases between them.

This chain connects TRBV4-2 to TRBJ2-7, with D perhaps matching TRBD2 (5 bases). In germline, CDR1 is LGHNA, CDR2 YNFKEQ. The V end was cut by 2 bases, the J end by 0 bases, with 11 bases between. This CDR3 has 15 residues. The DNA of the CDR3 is TGTGCCAGCAGCCAATCCCGACTACTCTCCTACGAGCAGTACTTC. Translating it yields CASSQSRLLSYEQYF.

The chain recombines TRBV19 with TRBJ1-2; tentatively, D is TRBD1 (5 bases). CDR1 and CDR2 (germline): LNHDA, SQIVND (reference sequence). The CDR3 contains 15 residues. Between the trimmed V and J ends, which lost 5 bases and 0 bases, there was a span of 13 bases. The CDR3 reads CASSPHQGPNYGYTF. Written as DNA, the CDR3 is TGTGCCAGTAGTCCTCACCAGGGCCCTAACTATGGCTACACCTTC.

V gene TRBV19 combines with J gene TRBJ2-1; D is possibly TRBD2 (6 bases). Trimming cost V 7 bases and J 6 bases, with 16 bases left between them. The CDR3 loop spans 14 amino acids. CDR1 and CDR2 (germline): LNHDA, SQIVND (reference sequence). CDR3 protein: CASKNLAVLNEQFF. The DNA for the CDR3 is TGTGCCAGTAAAAATTTAGCGGTACTCAATGAGCAGTTCTTC.

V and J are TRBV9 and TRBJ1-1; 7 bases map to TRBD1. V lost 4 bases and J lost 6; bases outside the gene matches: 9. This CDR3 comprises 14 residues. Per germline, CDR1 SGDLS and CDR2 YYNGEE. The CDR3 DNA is TGTGCCAGCAGCACCGGACAGGTTCGAGCTGAAGCTTTCTTT. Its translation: CASSTGQVRAEAFF. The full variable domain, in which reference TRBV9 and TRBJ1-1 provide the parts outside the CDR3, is DSGVTQTPKHLITATGQRVTLRCSPRSGDLSVYWYQQSLDQGLQFLIQYYNGEERAKGNILERFSAQQFPDLHSELNLSSLELGDSALYFCASSTGQVRAEAFFGQGTRLTVV.

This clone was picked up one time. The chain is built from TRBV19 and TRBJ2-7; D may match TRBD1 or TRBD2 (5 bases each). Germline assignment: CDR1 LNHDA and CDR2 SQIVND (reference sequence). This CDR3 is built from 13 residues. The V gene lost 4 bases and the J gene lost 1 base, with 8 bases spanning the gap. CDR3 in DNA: TGTGCCAGTAGTAACGAGGGGTCCTACGAGCAGTACTTC. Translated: CASSNEGSYEQYF. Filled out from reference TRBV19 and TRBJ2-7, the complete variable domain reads DGGITQSPKYLFRKEGQNVTLSCEQNLNHDAMYWYRQDPGQGLRLIYYSQIVNDFQKGDIAEGYSVSREKKESFPLTVTSAQKNPTAFYLCASSNEGSYEQYFGPGTRLTVT.

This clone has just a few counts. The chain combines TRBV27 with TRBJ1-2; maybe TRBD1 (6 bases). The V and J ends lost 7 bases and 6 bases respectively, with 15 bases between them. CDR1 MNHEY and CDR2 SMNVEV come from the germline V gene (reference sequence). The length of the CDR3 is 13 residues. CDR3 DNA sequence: TGTGCCAGCACTAACAGGGATTTGAATGGCTACACCTTC. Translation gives CASTNRDLNGYTF.

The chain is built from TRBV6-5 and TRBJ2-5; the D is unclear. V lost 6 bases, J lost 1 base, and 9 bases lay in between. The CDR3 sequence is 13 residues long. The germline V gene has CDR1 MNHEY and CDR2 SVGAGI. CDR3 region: CASRSRPQETQYF. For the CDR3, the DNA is TGTGCCAGCAGGTCGCGCCCCCAAGAGACCCAGTACTTC.

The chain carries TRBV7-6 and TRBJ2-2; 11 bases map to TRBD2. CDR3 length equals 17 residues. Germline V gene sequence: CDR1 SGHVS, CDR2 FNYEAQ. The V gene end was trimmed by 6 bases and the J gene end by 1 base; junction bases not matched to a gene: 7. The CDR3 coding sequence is TGTGCCAGCAGTCCGGGACTAGCGGCCAGGAACACCGGGGAGCTGTTTTTT. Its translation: CASSPGLAARNTGELFF.

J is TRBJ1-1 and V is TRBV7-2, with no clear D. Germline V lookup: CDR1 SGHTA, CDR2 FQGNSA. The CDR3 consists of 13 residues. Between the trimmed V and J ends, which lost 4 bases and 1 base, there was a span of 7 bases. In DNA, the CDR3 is TGTGCCAGCAGCTCGGCAAGGAACACTGAAGCTTTCTTT. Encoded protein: CASSSARNTEAFF.

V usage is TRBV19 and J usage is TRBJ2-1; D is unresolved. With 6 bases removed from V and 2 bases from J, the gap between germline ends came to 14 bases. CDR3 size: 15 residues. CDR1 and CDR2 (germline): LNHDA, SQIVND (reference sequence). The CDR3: CASRPAALTYNEQFF. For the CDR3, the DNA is TGTGCCAGTAGACCCGCGGCCCTAACCTACAATGAGCAGTTCTTC.

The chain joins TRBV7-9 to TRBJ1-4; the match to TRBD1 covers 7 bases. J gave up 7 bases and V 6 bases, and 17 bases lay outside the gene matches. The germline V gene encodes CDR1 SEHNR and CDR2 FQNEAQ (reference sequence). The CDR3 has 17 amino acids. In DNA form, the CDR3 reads TGTGCCAGCAGACCACACCCTAGGGGGCGGGAAGGTGAAAAACTGTTTTTT. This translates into CASRPHPRGREGEKLFF.

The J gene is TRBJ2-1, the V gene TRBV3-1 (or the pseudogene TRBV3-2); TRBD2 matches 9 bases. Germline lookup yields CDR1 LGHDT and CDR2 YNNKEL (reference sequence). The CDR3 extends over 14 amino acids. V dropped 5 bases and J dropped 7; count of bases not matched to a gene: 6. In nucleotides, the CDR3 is TGTGCCAGCAGCGAGCGGGGGGCGGGTAATGAGCAGTTCTTC. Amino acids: CASSERGAGNEQFF.

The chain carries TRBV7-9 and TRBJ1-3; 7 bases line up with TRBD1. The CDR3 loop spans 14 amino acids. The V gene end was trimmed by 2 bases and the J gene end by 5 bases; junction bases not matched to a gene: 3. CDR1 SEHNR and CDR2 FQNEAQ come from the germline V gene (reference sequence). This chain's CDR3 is CASSLQGGRNTIYF. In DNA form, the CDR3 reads TGTGCCAGCAGCTTACAGGGGGGAAGAAACACCATATATTTT.

The CDR3 loop reads CASSFGPYGYTF. CDR3 bases: TGTGCCAGCAGTTTCGGCCCCTATGGCTACACCTTC. The V gene is TRBV28, the J gene TRBJ1-2, with D hard to call. The length of the CDR3 is 12 residues. The germline V gene has CDR1 MDHEN and CDR2 SYDVKM. Deletions cut 3 bases from V and 4 bases from J, with 6 bases between.

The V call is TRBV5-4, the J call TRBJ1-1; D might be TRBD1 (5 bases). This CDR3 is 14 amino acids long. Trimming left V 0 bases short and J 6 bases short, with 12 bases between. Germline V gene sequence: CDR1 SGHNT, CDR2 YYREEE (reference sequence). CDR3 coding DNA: TGTGCCAGCAGCTTGGGGGCCAGGGTCCCTGAAGCTTTCTTT. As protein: CASSLGARVPEAFF.

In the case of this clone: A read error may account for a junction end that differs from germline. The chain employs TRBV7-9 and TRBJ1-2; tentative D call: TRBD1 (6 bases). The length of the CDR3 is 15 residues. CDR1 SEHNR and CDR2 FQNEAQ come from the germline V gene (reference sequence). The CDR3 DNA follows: TGTGCCAGCAGCCCCCAGGGGCTAGCCGGCTATGGCCACACCTTC. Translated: CASSPQGLAGYGHTF.

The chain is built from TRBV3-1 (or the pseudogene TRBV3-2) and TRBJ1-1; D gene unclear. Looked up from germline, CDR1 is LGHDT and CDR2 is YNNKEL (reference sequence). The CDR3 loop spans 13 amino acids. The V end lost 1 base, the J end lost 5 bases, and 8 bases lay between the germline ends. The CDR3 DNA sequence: TGTGCCAGCAGCCAAGGGGATAGGACTGAAGCTTTCTTT. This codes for CASSQGDRTEAFF.

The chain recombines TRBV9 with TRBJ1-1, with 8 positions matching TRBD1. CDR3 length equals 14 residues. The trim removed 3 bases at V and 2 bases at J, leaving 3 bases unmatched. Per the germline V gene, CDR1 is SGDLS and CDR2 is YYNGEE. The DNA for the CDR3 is TGTGCCAGCAGCGCTCAGGGGGCAAACACTGAAGCTTTCTTT. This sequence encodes CASSAQGANTEAFF.

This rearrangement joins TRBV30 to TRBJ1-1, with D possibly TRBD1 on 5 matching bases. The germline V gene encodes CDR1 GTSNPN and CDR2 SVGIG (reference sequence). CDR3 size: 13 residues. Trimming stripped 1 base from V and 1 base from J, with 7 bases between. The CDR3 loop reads CAWSGGGNTEAFF. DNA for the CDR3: TGTGCCTGGAGTGGCGGGGGGAACACTGAAGCTTTCTTT.

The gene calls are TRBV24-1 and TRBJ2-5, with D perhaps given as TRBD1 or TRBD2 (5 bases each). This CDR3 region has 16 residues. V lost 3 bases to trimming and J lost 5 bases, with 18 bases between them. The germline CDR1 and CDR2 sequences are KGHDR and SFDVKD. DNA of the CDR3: TGTGCCACCAGTGATCCCGGGCTAGCCCCAGGGGAGACCCAGTACTTC. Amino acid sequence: CATSDPGLAPGETQYF.

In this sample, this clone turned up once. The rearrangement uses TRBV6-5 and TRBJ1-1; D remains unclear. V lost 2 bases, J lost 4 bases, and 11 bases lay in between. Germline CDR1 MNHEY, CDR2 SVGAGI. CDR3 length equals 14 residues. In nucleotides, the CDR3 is TGTGCCAGCAGTTACCGGGATTTCTCCACTGAAGCTTTCTTT. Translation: CASSYRDFSTEAFF.

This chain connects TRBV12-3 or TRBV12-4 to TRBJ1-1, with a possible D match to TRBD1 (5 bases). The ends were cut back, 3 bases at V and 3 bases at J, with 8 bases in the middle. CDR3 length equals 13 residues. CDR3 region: CASSFRVDTEAFF. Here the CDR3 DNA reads TGTGCCAGCAGTTTCAGGGTAGACACTGAAGCTTTCTTT.

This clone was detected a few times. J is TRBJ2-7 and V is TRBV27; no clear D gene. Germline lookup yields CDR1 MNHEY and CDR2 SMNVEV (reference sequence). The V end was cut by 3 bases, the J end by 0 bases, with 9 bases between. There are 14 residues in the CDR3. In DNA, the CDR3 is TGTGCCAGCAGTTTTGGCCAGAGCTCCTACGAGCAGTACTTC. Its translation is CASSFGQSSYEQYF.

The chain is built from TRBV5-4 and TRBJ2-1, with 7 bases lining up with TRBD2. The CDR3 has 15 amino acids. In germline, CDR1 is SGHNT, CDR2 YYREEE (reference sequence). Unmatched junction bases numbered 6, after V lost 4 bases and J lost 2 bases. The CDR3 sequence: CASSPARGAYNEQFF. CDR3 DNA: TGTGCCAGCAGCCCGGCCCGGGGGGCCTACAATGAGCAGTTCTTC.